Below, 26 T cell receptor beta chains from the same sample are listed, as sequenced in a study of blood T cell repertoires in COVID-19. TCRdb's copy holds only in-frame clones and misses some; the assay was immunoSEQ multiplex PCR. In the table there are more than 75,000 clones, roughly 85% of which are singletons. Sequences were obtained from peripheral blood. Every receptor here comes from a man aged 25-40 years with acute or convalescent COVID-19.

The chain has TRBV5-1 and TRBJ2-5; D is undetermined. Germline V lookup: CDR1 SGHRS, CDR2 YFSETQ. There are 13 residues in the CDR3. V was clipped by 3 bases and J by 5 bases, with 11 bases between them. In nucleotides, the CDR3 is TGCGCCAGCAGCTCATCGACTGGGGAGACCCAGTACTTC. This gives the protein CASSSSTGETQYF.

The V and J genes are TRBV28 and TRBJ2-7; 7 positions agree with TRBD2. Germline loops: CDR1 MDHEN, CDR2 SYDVKM. Trimming removed 4 bases from V and 5 bases from J; junction bases left unmatched: 8. The CDR3 covers 14 residues. The CDR3 DNA reads as TGTGCCAGCAGTTGGGGAGGGAGGACAAACGAGCAGTACTTC. Its protein product is CASSWGGRTNEQYF.

V gene TRBV3-1 (or the pseudogene TRBV3-2) combines with J gene TRBJ2-3; 8 bases agree with TRBD1. The CDR3 sequence is 18 residues long. Germline CDR1 and CDR2: LGHDT and YNNKEL (reference sequence). V was clipped by 5 bases and J by 6 bases; unmatched bases: 19. The CDR3 is CASSYAPFRQGATDTQYF. In DNA form, the CDR3 reads TGTGCCAGCAGCTATGCGCCCTTCCGGCAGGGGGCAACCGATACGCAGTATTTT.

The chain joins TRBV24-1 to TRBJ2-1; D ambiguous. Deletions cut 5 bases from V and 1 base from J, with 8 bases between. This CDR3 is built from 14 residues. Germline V gives CDR1 KGHDR, CDR2 SFDVKD. The CDR3 region is CATSGSGSYNEQFF. In DNA form, the CDR3 reads TGTGCCACCAGTGGGAGTGGATCCTACAATGAGCAGTTCTTC.

Only one count was recorded for this clone. V gene TRBV21-1 combines with J gene TRBJ2-7; the table's D call, TRBD2, has no DNA check behind it. TRBV21-1 constitutes a pseudogene. This CDR3 is built from 18 residues. This chain's CDR3 is CASSGGTNNSPGPYEQYF. For the CDR3, the DNA is TGTGCCAGCAGCGGCGGGACTAATAATAGTCCGGGACCCTACGAGCAGTACTTC.

This clone was counted once. V and J are TRBV7-2 and TRBJ1-1; 7 bases are shared with TRBD1. This CDR3 is 13 amino acids long. CDR1 is SGHTA, CDR2 FQGNSA, per germline. The junction had 10 bases not matched to a gene; V was cut back by 7 bases and J by 8 bases. The CDR3 spells CASTFAMTGEAFF. The CDR3 DNA reads TGTGCCAGCACCTTTGCGATGACAGGGGAAGCTTTCTTT. Full variable domain (rest looked up from reference TRBV7-2 and TRBJ1-1): GAGVSQSPSNKVTEKGKDVELRCDPISGHTALYWYRQSLGQGLEFLIYFQGNSAPDKSGLPSDRFSAERTGGSVSTLTIQRTQQEDSAVYLCASTFAMTGEAFFGQGTRLTVV.

This chain's CDR3 is CAWSRDKQTQYF. The CDR3 coding sequence is TGTGCCTGGAGTCGGGACAAACAGACCCAGTACTTC. The chain couples TRBV30 to TRBJ2-5; a possible D gene is TRBD1 (6 bases). The germline V and J ends were trimmed by 2 bases and 6 bases, with 10 bases remaining between them. The germline V gene encodes CDR1 GTSNPN and CDR2 SVGIG (reference sequence). The CDR3 has 12 residues.

The chain has TRBV28 and TRBJ2-3, with 7 positions matching TRBD1. V dropped 3 bases and J dropped 2; count of bases not matched to a gene: 5. The CDR3 has 15 residues. In germline, CDR1 is MDHEN, CDR2 SYDVKM. CDR3 amino acids: CASSFGTASTDTQYF. The CDR3 DNA reads as TGTGCCAGCAGTTTCGGGACAGCTTCCACAGATACGCAGTATTTT.

The chain combines TRBV13 with TRBJ2-3; 7 bases agree with TRBD1. V lost 3 bases to trimming and J lost 2 bases; unmatched junction nucleotides: 2. CDR3 length: 14 amino acids. Germline CDR1 reads PRHDT; CDR2 reads FYEKMQ (reference sequence). This CDR3 is CASSFGTATDTQYF. The CDR3 DNA is TGTGCCAGCAGCTTCGGGACAGCCACAGATACGCAGTATTTT.

V gene TRBV28 combines with J gene TRBJ1-5, with TRBD1 matching over 9 bases. Germline assignment: CDR1 MDHEN and CDR2 SYDVKM. The CDR3 spans 15 residues. The V gene end was trimmed by 6 bases and the J gene end by 5 bases; junction bases not matched to a gene: 8. DNA for the CDR3: TGTGCCAGCAGGTACCCGGGACAGGGACATCAGCCCCAGCATTTT. It specifies CASRYPGQGHQPQHF. Full variable domain (remainder filled in from reference TRBV28 and TRBJ1-5): DVKVTQSSRYLVKRTGEKVFLECVQDMDHENMFWYRQDPGLGLRLIYFSYDVKMKEKGDIPEGYSVSREKKERFSLILESASTNQTSMYLCASRYPGQGHQPQHFGDGTRLSIL.

The rearrangement links TRBV14 to TRBJ2-7, with D uncertain. V lost 6 bases, J lost 2 bases, and 14 bases lay in between. CDR1 is SGHDN, CDR2 FVKESK, per germline. This CDR3 has 14 amino acids. This chain's CDR3 is CASRGDGPPYEQYF. As DNA, the CDR3 is TGTGCCAGCAGAGGAGACGGCCCCCCCTACGAGCAGTACTTC.

This chain links TRBV4-1 with TRBJ2-4, with a possible D match to TRBD1 (6 bases). CDR1 is MGHRA and CDR2 is YSYEKL in the germline V gene. The CDR3 consists of 17 residues. V was clipped by 4 bases and J by 0 bases, with 16 bases between them. The CDR3 coding sequence is TGCGCCAGCAGCCTATTCCCGGGACAACCAGCCAAAAACATTCAGTACTTC. This codes for CASSLFPGQPAKNIQYF.

This clone appeared once. The genes are TRBV7-6 and TRBJ2-7; D is unresolved. Trimming cost V 3 bases and J 6 bases, with 9 bases left between them. The CDR3 contains 12 residues. Germline loops: CDR1 SGHVS, CDR2 FNYEAQ. CDR3 bases: TGTGCCAGCAGCTTTCTTAGCCGCGAGCAGTACTTC. It is translated as CASSFLSREQYF.

The CDR3 DNA sequence: TGTGCCAGTAGCGGGACTAGGCACAATGAGCAGTTCTTC. This gives the protein CASSGTRHNEQFF. The rearrangement links TRBV2 to TRBJ2-1, with 8 bases fitting TRBD2. CDR3 length: 13 residues. Germline-derived CDR1 and CDR2 are SNHLY and FYNNEI. V shed 9 bases, J shed 5 bases, and the junction held 6 bases outside the gene matches.

The chain recombines TRBV20-1 with TRBJ1-2, with TRBD1 as a possible D gene (5 bases). The CDR3 runs 11 residues. Germline V lookup: CDR1 DFQATT, CDR2 SNEGSKA (reference sequence). V was pared by 0 bases and J by 8 bases, with 7 bases between. The CDR3 DNA sequence: TGCAGTGCTAGAGATCAGGGAGGCTACACCTTC. As protein: CSARDQGGYTF.

This clone showed up just once. The V gene is TRBV24-1, the J gene TRBJ2-2, with 7 bases aligning to TRBD2. Germline V gene sequence: CDR1 KGHDR, CDR2 SFDVKD. After removal of 0 bases from V and 2 bases from J, the junction contained 8 bases not matched to a gene. This CDR3 region has 18 residues. The CDR3 is CATSDLGRGGYNTGELFF. Here the CDR3 DNA reads TGTGCCACCAGTGATTTGGGGAGGGGCGGATATAACACCGGGGAGCTGTTTTTT.

The rearrangement uses TRBV12-3 or TRBV12-4 and TRBJ1-2; TRBD1 is a possible D gene (6 bases). Trimming cost V 5 bases and J 7 bases, with 14 bases left between them. The CDR3 length is 13 residues. CDR3 residues: CASSPTGPSGYTF. CDR3 sequence (DNA): TGTGCCAGCAGTCCTACAGGGCCAAGTGGCTACACCTTC.

This rearrangement joins TRBV6-2 or TRBV6-3 to TRBJ2-3; D not certain. Germline CDR1 reads MNHEY; CDR2 reads SVGEGT. Trimming cost V 6 bases and J 0 bases, with 16 bases left between them. The CDR3 length is 16 residues. CDR3 nucleotide sequence: TGTGCCAGCAGCCCTTTGGCTGGCAGAAGCACAGATACGCAGTATTTT. This gives the protein CASSPLAGRSTDTQYF.

The V call is TRBV6-5, the J call TRBJ1-1, with a weak D call TRBD1 (6 bases). The CDR3 covers 14 residues. The V gene lost 2 bases and the J gene lost 2 bases, with 9 bases spanning the gap. In germline, CDR1 is MNHEY, CDR2 SVGAGI. Here the CDR3 reads CASSYGTLNTEAFF. CDR3 bases: TGTGCCAGCAGTTACGGGACACTTAACACTGAAGCTTTCTTT.

The gene calls are TRBV4-1 and TRBJ1-3; D remains ambiguous. With 2 bases removed from V and 0 bases from J, the gap between germline ends came to 8 bases. The CDR3 length is 15 residues. Germline V gives CDR1 MGHRA, CDR2 YSYEKL. The CDR3: CASSQTLFSGNTIYF. CDR3 nucleotides: TGCGCCAGCAGCCAAACTCTATTCTCTGGAAACACCATATATTTT.

The rearrangement joins TRBV7-8 to TRBJ2-2; 11 nucleotides agree with TRBD2. Trimming at V came to 5 bases and at J to 2 bases, leaving 10 bases not matched to a gene. Per germline, CDR1 SGHVS and CDR2 FQNEAQ. This CDR3 has 18 amino acids. This CDR3 is CASSQNPGLAANTGELFF. CDR3 nucleotide sequence: TGTGCCAGCAGCCAAAATCCGGGACTAGCGGCCAACACCGGGGAGCTGTTTTTT.

V gene TRBV3-1 (or the pseudogene TRBV3-2) combines with J gene TRBJ1-6; no clear D. The CDR3 runs to 14 residues. V was clipped by 1 base and J by 10 bases, with 11 bases between them. Germline V gene data show CDR1 as LGHDT and CDR2 as YNNKEL (reference sequence). Here the CDR3 DNA reads TGTGCCAGCAGCCAAGCTGGGGAGTGGTCACCCCTCCACTTT. Amino acids: CASSQAGEWSPLHF.

The V gene is TRBV6-5, the J gene TRBJ1-6, with D possibly TRBD1 on 6 matching bases. CDR3 size: 16 residues. The germline V gene encodes CDR1 MNHEY and CDR2 SVGAGI. The ends were cut back, 2 bases at V and 7 bases at J, with 15 bases in the middle. The CDR3 DNA is TGTGCCAGCAGTTACACACGGGACAAACAGAATTCACCCCTCCACTTT. The encoded protein is CASSYTRDKQNSPLHF.

The chain carries TRBV7-3 and TRBJ1-5, with a possible D match to TRBD1 (5 bases). Looked up from germline, CDR1 is SGHTA and CDR2 is FQGTGA. V was clipped by 1 base and J by 5 bases, with 15 bases between them. The CDR3 loop spans 16 amino acids. The CDR3 DNA sequence: TGTGCCAGCAGCTTAAATCGGGGGAAGTGGCATCAGCCCCAGCATTTT. As protein: CASSLNRGKWHQPQHF.

The CDR3 sequence is CASSSSGGLTEAFF. In DNA, the CDR3 is TGTGCCAGCAGCTCCAGCGGGGGGTTGACTGAAGCTTTCTTT. The rearrangement links TRBV7-9 to TRBJ1-1, with D maybe TRBD1 (5 bases). Trimming cost V 4 bases and J 5 bases, with 14 bases left between them. This CDR3 has 14 amino acids. Germline CDR1 SEHNR, CDR2 FQNEAQ (reference sequence).

The genes are TRBV6-5 and TRBJ1-6; no clear D. CDR1 is MNHEY, CDR2 SVGAGI, per germline. This CDR3 has 13 amino acids. V shed 7 bases and J shed 6 bases, with 10 bases lying between them. CDR3 nucleotide sequence: TGTGCCAGCATGGAGACGGTTAATTCACCCCTCCACTTT. Protein sequence: CASMETVNSPLHF.